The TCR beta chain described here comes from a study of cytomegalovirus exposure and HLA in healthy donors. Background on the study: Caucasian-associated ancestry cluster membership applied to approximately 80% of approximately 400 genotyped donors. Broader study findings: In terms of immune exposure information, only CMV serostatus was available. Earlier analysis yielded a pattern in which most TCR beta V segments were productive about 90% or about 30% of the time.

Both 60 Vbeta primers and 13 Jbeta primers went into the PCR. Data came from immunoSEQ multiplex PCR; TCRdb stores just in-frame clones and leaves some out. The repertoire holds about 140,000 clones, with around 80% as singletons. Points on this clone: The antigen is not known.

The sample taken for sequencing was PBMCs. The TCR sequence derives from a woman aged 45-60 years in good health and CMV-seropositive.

The chain's CDR3 is CASSIESVSYEQYF. The CDR3 DNA sequence: TGTGCCAGTAGTATAGAGTCCGTCAGCTACGAGCAGTACTTC. This chain links TRBV19 with TRBJ2-7, with no clear D. There are 14 residues in the CDR3. Between the trimmed V and J ends, which lost 0 bases and 3 bases, there was a span of 9 bases. The V gene's germline CDR1 is LNHDA and CDR2 SQIVND (reference sequence).